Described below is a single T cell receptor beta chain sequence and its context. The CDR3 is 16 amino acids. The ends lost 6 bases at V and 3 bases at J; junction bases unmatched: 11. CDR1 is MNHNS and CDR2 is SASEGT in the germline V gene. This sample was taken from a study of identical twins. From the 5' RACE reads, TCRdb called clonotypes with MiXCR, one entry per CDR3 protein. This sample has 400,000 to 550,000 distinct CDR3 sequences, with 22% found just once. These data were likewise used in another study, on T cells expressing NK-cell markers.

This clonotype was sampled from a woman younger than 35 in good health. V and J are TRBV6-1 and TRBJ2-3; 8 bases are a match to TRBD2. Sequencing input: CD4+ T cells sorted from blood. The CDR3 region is CASRSPAGVGTDTQYF. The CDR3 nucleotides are TGTGCCAGCAGGTCCCCAGCGGGGGTGGGTACAGATACGCAGTATTTT.